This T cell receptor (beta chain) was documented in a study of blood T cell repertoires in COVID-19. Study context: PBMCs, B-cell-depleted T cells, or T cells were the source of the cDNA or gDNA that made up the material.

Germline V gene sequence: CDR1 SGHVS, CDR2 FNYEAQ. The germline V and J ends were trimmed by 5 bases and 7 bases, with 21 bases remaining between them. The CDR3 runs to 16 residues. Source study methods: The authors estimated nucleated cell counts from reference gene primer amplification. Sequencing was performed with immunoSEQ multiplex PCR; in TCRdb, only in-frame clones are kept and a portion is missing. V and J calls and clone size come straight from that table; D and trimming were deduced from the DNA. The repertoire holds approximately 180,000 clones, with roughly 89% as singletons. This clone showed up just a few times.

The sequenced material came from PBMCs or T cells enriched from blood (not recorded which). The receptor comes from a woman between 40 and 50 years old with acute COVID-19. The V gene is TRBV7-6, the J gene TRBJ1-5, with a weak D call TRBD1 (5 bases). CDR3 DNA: TGTGCCAGCAGCCTGAGCTCCGGGGCCCGGGGGCAGCCCCAGCATTTT. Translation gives CASSLSSGARGQPQHF.